This T cell receptor beta chain comes out of a study of response to subunit inactivated influenza vaccine. Study-wide results and limits: After each seasonal influenza vaccination, few new T cells are recruited, the authors suggested.

The V and J ends lost 1 base and 0 bases respectively, with 6 bases between them. The CDR3 has 15 residues. Germline lookup yields CDR1 LGHNA and CDR2 YSLEER. TCRdb re-called the RT-PCR reads with MiXCR, one entry per CDR3 protein. The sample has 710,000 or so distinct CDR3 sequences, about a sixth seen once. This clonotype appeared a few times. The antigen is undetermined. The origin of this receptor is a man aged 50 or older who received an inactivated influenza vaccine. The sequencing here drew on PBMCs from blood, taken roughly 12 days after vaccination. The rearrangement joins TRBV4-3 to TRBJ1-4; maybe TRBD1 (5 bases). The CDR3 loop is CASSQGQSTNEKLFF. CDR3 coding DNA: TGCGCCAGCAGCCAAGGACAGTCAACTAATGAAAAACTGTTTTTT.